The 2 T cell receptor beta chains in this list originate from one sample, sequenced in a study of blood T cell repertoires in COVID-19. Repertoires were generated with immunoSEQ multiplex PCR, while TCRdb's copy carries only in-frame clones and drops some. The sample has roughly 150,000 clones; around four fifths are singletons. Sequencing was carried out using PBMCs or T cells enriched from blood (not recorded which). The source is a woman between 45 and 60 years old who had recovered from COVID-19.

The chain combines TRBV7-3 with TRBJ2-5; maybe TRBD2 (5 bases). Germline V lookup: CDR1 SGHTA, CDR2 FQGTGA. Trimming took off 3 bases at V and 3 bases at J, with 8 bases between the two ends. The CDR3 is made up of 13 amino acids. The DNA of the CDR3 is TGTGCCAGCAGCTTCCGGCGGGAAGAGACCCAGTACTTC. Its protein product is CASSFRREETQYF.

CDR3 nucleotides: TGTGCCATCAGTGAGAAAGGGACAGGGGGCGGTGGCTACACCTTC. Its translation is CAISEKGTGGGGYTF. The chain has TRBV10-3 and TRBJ1-2; 12 nucleotides align to TRBD1. The CDR3 runs to 15 residues. The germline V gene has CDR1 ENHRY and CDR2 SYGVKD. V gave up 2 bases and J gave up 7 bases; unmatched junction bases: 5.